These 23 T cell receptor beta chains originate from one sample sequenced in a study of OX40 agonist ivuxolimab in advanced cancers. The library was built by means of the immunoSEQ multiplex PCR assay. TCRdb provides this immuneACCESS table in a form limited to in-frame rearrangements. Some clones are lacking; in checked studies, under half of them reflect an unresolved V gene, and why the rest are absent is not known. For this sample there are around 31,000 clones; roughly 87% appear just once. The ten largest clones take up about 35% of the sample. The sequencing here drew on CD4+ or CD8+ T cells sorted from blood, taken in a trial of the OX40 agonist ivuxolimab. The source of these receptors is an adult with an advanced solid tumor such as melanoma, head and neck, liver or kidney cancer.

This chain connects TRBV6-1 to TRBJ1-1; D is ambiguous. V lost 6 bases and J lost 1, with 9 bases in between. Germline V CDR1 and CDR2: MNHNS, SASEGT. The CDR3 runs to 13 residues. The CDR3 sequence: CASRTLGNTEAFF. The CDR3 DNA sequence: TGTGCCAGCAGGACTTTGGGGAACACTGAAGCTTTCTTT.

CDR3 in DNA: TGCGCCAGCAGCTTTGTCCAGGGTGGGGGCACTGAAGCTTTCTTT. This gives the protein CASSFVQGGGTEAFF. The chain joins TRBV5-1 to TRBJ1-1, with a tentative D call TRBD1 (5 bases). The CDR3 consists of 15 residues. Trimming cost V 2 bases and J 4 bases, with 15 bases left between them. Germline V gives CDR1 SGHRS, CDR2 YFSETQ.

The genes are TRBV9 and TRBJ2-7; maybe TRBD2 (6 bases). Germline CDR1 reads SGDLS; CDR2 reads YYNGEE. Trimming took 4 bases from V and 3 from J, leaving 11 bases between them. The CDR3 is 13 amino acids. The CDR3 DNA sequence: TGTGCCAGCAGCCCAAATAGCGGCTACGAGCAGTACTTC. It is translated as CASSPNSGYEQYF.

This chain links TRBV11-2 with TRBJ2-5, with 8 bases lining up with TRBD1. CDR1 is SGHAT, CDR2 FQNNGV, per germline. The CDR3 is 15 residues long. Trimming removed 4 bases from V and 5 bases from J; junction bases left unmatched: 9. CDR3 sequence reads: CASSSSTGQGETQYF. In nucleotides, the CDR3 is TGTGCCAGCAGCTCCTCAACCGGACAGGGCGAGACCCAGTACTTC. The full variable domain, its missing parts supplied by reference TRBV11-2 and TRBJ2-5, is EAGVAQSPRYKIIEKRQSVAFWCNPISGHATLYWYQQILGQGPKLLIQFQNNGVVDDSQLPKDRFSAERLKGVDSTLKIQPAKLEDSAVYLCASSSSTGQGETQYFGPGTRLLVL.

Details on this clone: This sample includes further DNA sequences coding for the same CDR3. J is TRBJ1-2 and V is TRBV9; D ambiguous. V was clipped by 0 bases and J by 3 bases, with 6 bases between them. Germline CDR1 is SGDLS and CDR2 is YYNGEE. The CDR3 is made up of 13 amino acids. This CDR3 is CASSVGGDYGYTF. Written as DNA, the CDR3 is TGTGCCAGCAGCGTAGGGGGTGACTATGGCTACACCTTC.

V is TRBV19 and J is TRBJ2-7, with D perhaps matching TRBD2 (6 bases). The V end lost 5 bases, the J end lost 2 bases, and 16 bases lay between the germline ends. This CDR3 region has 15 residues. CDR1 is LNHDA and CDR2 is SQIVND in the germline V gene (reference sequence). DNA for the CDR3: TGTGCCAGTAGTTTTGAGGCGGGGATGACCTACGAGCAGTACTTC. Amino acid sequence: CASSFEAGMTYEQYF.

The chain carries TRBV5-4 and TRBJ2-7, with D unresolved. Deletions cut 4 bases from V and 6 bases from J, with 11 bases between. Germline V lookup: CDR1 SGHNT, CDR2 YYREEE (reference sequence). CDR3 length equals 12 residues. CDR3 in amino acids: CASSLTPSEQYF. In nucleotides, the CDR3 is TGTGCCAGCAGCCTGACTCCTTCCGAGCAGTACTTC. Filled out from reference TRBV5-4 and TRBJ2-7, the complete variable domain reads ETGVTQSPTHLIKTRGQQVTLRCSSQSGHNTVSWYQQALGQGPQFIFQYYREEENGRGNFPPRFSGLQFPNYSSELNVNALELDDSALYLCASSLTPSEQYFGPGTRLTVT.

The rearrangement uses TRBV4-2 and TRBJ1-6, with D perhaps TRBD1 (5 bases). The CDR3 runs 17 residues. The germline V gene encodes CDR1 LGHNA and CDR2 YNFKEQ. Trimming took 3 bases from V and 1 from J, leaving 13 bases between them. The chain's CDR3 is CASSHQGEVSYNSPLHF. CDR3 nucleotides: TGTGCCAGCAGCCATCAGGGAGAGGTGTCCTATAATTCACCCCTCCACTTT.

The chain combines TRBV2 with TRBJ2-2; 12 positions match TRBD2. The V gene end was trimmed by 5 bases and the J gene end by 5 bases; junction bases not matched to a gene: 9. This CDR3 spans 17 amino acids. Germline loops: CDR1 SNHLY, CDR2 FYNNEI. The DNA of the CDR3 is TGTGCCAGCAGTCCTAGCGGGGGGGCGATTACTACCGGGGAGCTGTTTTTT. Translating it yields CASSPSGGAITTGELFF.

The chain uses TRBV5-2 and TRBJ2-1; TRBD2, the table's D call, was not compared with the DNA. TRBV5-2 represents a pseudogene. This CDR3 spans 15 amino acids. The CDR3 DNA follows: TGTGCCAGCAGCTTGGAGGGGGGGCCCAAGAATGAGCAGTTCTTC. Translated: CASSLEGGPKNEQFF.

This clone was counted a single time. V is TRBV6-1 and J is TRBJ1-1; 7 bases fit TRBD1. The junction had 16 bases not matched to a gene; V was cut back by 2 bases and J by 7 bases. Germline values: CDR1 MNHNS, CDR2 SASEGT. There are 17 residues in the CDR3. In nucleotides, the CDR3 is TGTGCCAGCAGTGAACAGGGGGTATGGGGGTATTCGGGTGAAGCTTTCTTT. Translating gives CASSEQGVWGYSGEAFF.

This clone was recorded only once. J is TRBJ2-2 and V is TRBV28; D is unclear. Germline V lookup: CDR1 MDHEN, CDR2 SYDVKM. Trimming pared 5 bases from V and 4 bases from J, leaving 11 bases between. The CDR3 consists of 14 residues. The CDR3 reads CASSPSVATGELFF. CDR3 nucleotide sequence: TGTGCCAGCAGTCCTTCGGTCGCCACCGGGGAGCTGTTTTTT.

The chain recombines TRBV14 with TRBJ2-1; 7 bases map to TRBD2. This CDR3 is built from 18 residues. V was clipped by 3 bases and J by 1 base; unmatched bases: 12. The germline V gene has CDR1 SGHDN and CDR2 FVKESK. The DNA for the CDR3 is TGTGCCAGCAGCCAGACCCCCTCACGGGGGGTTTCCTACAATGAGCAGTTCTTC. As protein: CASSQTPSRGVSYNEQFF.

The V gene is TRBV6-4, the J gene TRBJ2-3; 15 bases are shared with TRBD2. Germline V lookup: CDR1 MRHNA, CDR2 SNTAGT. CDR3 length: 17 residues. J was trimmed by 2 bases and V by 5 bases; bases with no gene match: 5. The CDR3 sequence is CASSRGLAGGPTDTQYF. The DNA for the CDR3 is TGTGCCAGCAGTCGAGGACTAGCGGGGGGGCCCACAGATACGCAGTATTTT.

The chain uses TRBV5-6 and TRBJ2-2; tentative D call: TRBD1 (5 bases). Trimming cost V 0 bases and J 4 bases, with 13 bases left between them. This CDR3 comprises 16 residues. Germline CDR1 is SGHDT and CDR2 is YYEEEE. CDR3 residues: CASSLGTGLSTGELFF. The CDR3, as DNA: TGTGCCAGCAGCTTGGGAACAGGATTGTCCACCGGGGAGCTGTTTTTT.

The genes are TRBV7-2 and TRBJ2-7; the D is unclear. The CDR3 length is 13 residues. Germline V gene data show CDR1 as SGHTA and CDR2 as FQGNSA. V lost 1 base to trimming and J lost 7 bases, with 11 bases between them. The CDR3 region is CASSLVSNGEQYF. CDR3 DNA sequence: TGTGCCAGCAGCTTAGTGTCTAACGGGGAGCAGTACTTC.

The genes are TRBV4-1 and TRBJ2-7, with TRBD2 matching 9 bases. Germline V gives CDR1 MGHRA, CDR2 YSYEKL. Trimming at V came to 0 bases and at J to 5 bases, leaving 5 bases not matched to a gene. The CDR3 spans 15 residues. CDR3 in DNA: TGCGCCAGCAGCCAAGATATACTAGCGGGTGACGAGCAGTACTTC. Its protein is CASSQDILAGDEQYF.

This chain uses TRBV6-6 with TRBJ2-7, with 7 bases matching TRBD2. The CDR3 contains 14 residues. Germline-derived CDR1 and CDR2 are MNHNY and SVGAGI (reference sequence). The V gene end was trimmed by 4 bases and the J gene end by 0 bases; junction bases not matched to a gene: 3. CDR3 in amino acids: CASSSSGLSYEQYF. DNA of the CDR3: TGTGCCAGCAGTTCTAGCGGACTCTCCTACGAGCAGTACTTC.

The CDR3 reads CASSSGSVVETQYF. The CDR3 DNA reads TGTGCCAGCAGTTCGGGTAGCGTTGTGGAGACCCAGTACTTC. This chain links TRBV28 with TRBJ2-5; the D gene is possibly TRBD2 (5 bases). The CDR3 runs to 14 residues. Germline V CDR1 and CDR2: MDHEN, SYDVKM. V gave up 4 bases and J gave up 5 bases, with 14 bases separating them.

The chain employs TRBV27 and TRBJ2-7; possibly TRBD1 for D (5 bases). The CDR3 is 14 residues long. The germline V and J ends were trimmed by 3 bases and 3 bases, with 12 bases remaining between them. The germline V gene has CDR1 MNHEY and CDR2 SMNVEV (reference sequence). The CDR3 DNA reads TGTGCCAGCAGTTTTGGCGACAGCGTCTACGAGCAGTACTTC. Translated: CASSFGDSVYEQYF.

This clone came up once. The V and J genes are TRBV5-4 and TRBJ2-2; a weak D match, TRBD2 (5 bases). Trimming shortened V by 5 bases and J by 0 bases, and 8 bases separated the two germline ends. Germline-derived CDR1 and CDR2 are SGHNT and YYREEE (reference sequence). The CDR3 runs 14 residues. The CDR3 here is CASRPGTNTGELFF. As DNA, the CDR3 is TGTGCCAGCAGACCCGGGACGAACACCGGGGAGCTGTTTTTT.

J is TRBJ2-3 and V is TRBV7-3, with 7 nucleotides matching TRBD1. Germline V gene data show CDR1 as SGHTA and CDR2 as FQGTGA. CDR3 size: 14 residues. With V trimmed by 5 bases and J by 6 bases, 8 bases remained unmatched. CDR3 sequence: CASSSGQGVDTQYF. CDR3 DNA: TGTGCCAGCAGCAGTGGCCAGGGGGTGGATACGCAGTATTTT. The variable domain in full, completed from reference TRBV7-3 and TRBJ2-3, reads GAGVSQTPSNKVTEKGKYVELRCDPISGHTALYWYRQSLGQGPEFLIYFQGTGAADDSGLPNDRFFAVRPEGSVSTLKIQRTERGDSAVYLCASSSGQGVDTQYFGPGTRLTVL.

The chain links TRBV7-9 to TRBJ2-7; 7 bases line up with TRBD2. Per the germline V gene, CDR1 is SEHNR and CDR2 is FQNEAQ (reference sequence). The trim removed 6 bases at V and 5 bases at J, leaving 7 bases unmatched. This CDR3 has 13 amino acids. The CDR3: CASRSHGGNEQYF. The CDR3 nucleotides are TGTGCCAGCAGATCCCACGGGGGGAACGAGCAGTACTTC.